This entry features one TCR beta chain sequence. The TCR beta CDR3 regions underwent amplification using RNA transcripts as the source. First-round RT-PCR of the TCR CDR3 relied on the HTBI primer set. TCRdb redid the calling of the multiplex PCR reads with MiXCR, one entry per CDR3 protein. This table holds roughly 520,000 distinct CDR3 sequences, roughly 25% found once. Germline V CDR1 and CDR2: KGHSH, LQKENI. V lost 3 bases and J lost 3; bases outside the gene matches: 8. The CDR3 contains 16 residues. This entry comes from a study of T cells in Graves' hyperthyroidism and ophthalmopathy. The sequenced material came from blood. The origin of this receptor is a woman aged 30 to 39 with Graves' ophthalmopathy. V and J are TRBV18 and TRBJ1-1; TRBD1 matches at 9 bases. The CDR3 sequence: CASSPPAGQGYTEAFF. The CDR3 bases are TGTGCCAGCTCACCCCCAGCGGGACAGGGCTACACTGAAGCTTTCTTT.